The rows below give T cell receptor beta chains drawn from one sample of a study of tumor-infiltrating lymphocytes in oesophageal squamous cell carcinoma. TCRdb re-analysed the PCR reads in MiXCR, keeping a single row per CDR3 protein. This table has roughly 11,000 distinct CDR3 sequences, under 60% appearing once. The source material was esophageal tumor tissue. All receptors come from a male donor with esophageal squamous cell carcinoma. CDR3s include the opening cysteine and the closing phenylalanine or tryptophan. A D gene is named only where the DNA matches it firmly. Clone size is given for some rows only: seen once, a few or many times, or a class if the clone is expanded.

TGTGCCAGCAGCTTAGGCGTCCTAGCGGGAGAATTCCAAGAGACCCAGTACTTC,CASSLGVLAGEFQETQYF,TRBV11-2,TRBD2,medium-sized,TRBJ2-5
TGTGCCAGCAGCCCTGGACAGGGGAGGGGTGGGGATACGCAGTATTTT,CASSPGQGRGGDTQYF,TRBV12-3/TRBV12-4,TRBD1,NA,TRBJ2-3
TGTGCCAGCAGCTGGGACAGGTTCTCCTACGAGCAGTACTTC,CASSWDRFSYEQYF,TRBV7-9,TRBD1,few,TRBJ2-7
TGTGCCAGCAGCTTCCCTGAGAGCTCCTACGAGCAGTACTTC,CASSFPESSYEQYF,TRBV7-2,NA,NA,TRBJ2-7
TGTGCCAGCAGTGCCTTCTACGAGCAGTACTTC,CASSAFYEQYF,TRBV28,NA,NA,TRBJ2-7
TGTGCCAGCAGGCGGACAGCAACTCTGCCTGAGCAGTTCTTC,CASRRTATLPEQFF,TRBV28,NA,NA,TRBJ2-1
TGTGCCAGCAGCTTAGGAAGCGGGACAAAACCGTACGAGCAGTACTTC,CASSLGSGTKPYEQYF,TRBV7-2,NA,NA,TRBJ2-7
TGTGCCAGCAGTTTGTTACAGGAAAACAATGAGCAGTTCTTC,CASSLLQENNEQFF,TRBV28,NA,NA,TRBJ2-1
TGTGCCAGCAGCCCACAGAACCAGGTGCATGAGCAGTTCTTC,CASSPQNQVHEQFF,TRBV7-9,NA,NA,TRBJ2-1
TGTGCCAGCAGTTATCGTGGACAGGGGGGCTACAATGAGCAGTTCTTC,CASSYRGQGGYNEQFF,TRBV6-8,TRBD1,NA,TRBJ2-1
TGTGCCAGCAGTTACTTGACTAGCGGGGCATTTACCGCGAACACCGGGGAGCTGTTTTTT,CASSYLTSGAFTANTGELFF,TRBV6-2/TRBV6-3,TRBD2,NA,TRBJ2-2
TGTGCCAGCACCACCGGCGGGGAGCTGTTTTTT,CASTTGGELFF,TRBV6-2/TRBV6-3,NA,NA,TRBJ2-2
TGTGCCAGCAGCTTTTACGAGCAGTACTTC,CASSFYEQYF,TRBV7-2,NA,once,TRBJ2-7
TGTGCCAGCAGTTTATCCAGACTAGCGGGAGGGATAGATACGCAGTATTTT,CASSLSRLAGGIDTQYF,TRBV7-3,TRBD2,NA,TRBJ2-3
TGTGCCAGCAGCTTGGGACGTGGACATAATTCACCCCTCCACTTC,CASSLGRGHNSPLHF,TRBV5-5,NA,NA,TRBJ2-7
TGTGCCAGCAGCTTAGGACAGAGCTCCTACAATGAGCAGTACTTC,CASSLGQSSYNEQYF,TRBV7-6,NA,NA,TRBJ2-5
TGCGCCAGCAAGACAGAGACCCAAGAGACCCAGTACTTC,CASKTETQETQYF,TRBV5-1,NA,many,TRBJ2-5
TGTGCCAGCACCCCCCAGGGGAGGCGCACAGATACGCAGTATTTT,CASTPQGRRTDTQYF,TRBV11-2,NA,once,TRBJ2-3
TGTGCCAGCAGCGTGACAGGTGGTGAGCAGTACTTC,CASSVTGGEQYF,TRBV11-3,NA,NA,TRBJ2-5
TGTGCCAGCAGCTTAACGGGGACTAGCGGGAGTTGGTCTGGGGCCAACGTCCTGACTTTC,CASSLTGTSGSWSGANVLTF,TRBV7-3,TRBD2,NA,TRBJ2-6
TGTGCCGGACAGGGCTCTGGGGCCAACGTCCTGACTTTC,CAGQGSGANVLTF,TRBV28,TRBD1,NA,TRBJ2-6
TGTGCCAGCGGTCCGACTCAGACCTACGAGCAGTACTTC,CASGPTQTYEQYF,TRBV28,NA,medium-sized,TRBJ2-7
TGTGCCAGCAGCAACAGGGGTTACACTGAAGCTTTCTTT,CASSNRGYTEAFF,TRBV11-2,TRBD1,few,TRBJ1-1
TGTGCCAGCAGTTGGGGGACTAGCGGTGAGCAGTTCTTC,CASSWGTSGEQFF,TRBV28,TRBD2,NA,TRBJ2-1
TGTGCCAGCAGCCCCGGGACTAGCGGCCAAGATTCCTACAATGAGCAGTTCTTC,CASSPGTSGQDSYNEQFF,TRBV11-3,TRBD2,NA,TRBJ2-1
TGTGCCAGCAGTTTGACCGGGGCAGGGGGGGGCGGGAGGCTGTTTTTT,CASSLTGAGGGGRLFF,TRBV28,TRBD1,NA,TRBJ1-4
TGTGCCAGCAAGCCGAGGGCGGGAGGACTCACAGATACGCAGTATTTT,CASKPRAGGLTDTQYF,TRBV6-1,TRBD2,NA,TRBJ2-3
TGTGCCAGCAGCTCGGGGGTGGCAACCTCCTACGAGCAGTACTTC,CASSSGVATSYEQYF,TRBV5-3,NA,NA,TRBJ2-7
TGTGCCAGCAGACTCGCGGGGCTGAACACTGAAGCTTTCTTT,CASRLAGLNTEAFF,TRBV7-6,NA,NA,TRBJ1-1
TGTGCCAGCAGCTTACGGGCTGAAGAGACCCAGTACTTC,CASSLRAEETQYF,TRBV7-6,NA,few,TRBJ2-5
TGTGCCAGCAGTTTCGTCCCGTCGGTATCCTACAATGAGCAGTTCTTC,CASSFVPSVSYNEQFF,TRBV28,NA,medium-sized,TRBJ2-1
TGTGCCAGCGGGCTGGGGGCTTCTGGGGCCAACGTCCTGACTTTC,CASGLGASGANVLTF,TRBV7-6,NA,few,TRBJ2-6
TGTGCCAGCAGCTTGGCAGGGAGCACAGATACGCAGTATTTT,CASSLAGSTDTQYF,TRBV7-6,NA,NA,TRBJ2-3